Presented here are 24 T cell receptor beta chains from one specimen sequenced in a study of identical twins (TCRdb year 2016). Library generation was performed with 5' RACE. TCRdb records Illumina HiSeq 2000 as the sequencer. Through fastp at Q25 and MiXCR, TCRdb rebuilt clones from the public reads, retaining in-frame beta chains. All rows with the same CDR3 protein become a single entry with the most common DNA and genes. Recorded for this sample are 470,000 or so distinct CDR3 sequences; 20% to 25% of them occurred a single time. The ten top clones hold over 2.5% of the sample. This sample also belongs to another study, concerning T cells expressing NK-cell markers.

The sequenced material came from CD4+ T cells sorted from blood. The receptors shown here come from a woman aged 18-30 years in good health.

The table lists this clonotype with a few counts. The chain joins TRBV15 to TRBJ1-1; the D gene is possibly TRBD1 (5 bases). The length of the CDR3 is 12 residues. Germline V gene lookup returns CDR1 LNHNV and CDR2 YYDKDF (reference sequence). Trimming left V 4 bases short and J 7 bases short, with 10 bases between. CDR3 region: CATSMGPLEAFF. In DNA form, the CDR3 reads TGTGCCACCAGCATGGGGCCTCTTGAAGCTTTCTTT. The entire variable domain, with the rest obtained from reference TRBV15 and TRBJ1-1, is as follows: DAMVIQNPRYQVTQFGKPVTLSCSQTLNHNVMYWYQQKSSQAPKLLFHYYDKDFNNEADTPDNFQSRRPNTSFCFLDIRSPGLGDTAMYLCATSMGPLEAFFGQGTRLTVV.

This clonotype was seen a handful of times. CDR3 loop: CASSKGTANYGYTF. DNA for the CDR3: TGTGCCAGCAGTAAAGGGACGGCAAACTATGGCTACACCTTC. V usage is TRBV6-1 and J usage is TRBJ1-2, with a tentative D call TRBD1 (5 bases). This CDR3 has 14 residues. V dropped 5 bases and J dropped 2 bases, with 12 bases sitting between them. The germline CDR1 and CDR2 sequences are MNHNS and SASEGT.

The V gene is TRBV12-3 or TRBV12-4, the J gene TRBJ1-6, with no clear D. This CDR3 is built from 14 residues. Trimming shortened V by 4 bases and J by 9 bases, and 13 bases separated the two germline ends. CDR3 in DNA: TGTGCCAGCAGTTCCCCCCTAAGCGCTTCACCCCTCCACTTT. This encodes CASSSPLSASPLHF.

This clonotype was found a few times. CDR3 sequence (DNA): TGCGCCAGCAGCCAAGTGTCCAAGTACCCCTACGAGCAGTACTTC. Its translation is CASSQVSKYPYEQYF. The chain has TRBV4-3 and TRBJ2-7; D is unclear. Germline V gene lookup returns CDR1 LGHNA and CDR2 YSLEER. V was cut by 1 base and J by 2 bases, with 12 bases left in between. The CDR3 covers 15 residues.

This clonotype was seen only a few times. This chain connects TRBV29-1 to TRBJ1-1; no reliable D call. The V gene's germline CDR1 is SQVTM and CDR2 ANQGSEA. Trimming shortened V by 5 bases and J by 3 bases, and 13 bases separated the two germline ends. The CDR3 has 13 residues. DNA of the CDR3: TGCAGCGTTTCCTATTGGAAGGACACTGAAGCTTTCTTT. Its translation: CSVSYWKDTEAFF.

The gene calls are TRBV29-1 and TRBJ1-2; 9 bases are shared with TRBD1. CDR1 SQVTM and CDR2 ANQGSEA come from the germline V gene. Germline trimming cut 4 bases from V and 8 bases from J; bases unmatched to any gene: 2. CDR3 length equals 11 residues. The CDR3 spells CSVGQGGGYTF. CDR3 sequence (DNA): TGCAGCGTTGGACAGGGGGGCGGCTACACCTTC.

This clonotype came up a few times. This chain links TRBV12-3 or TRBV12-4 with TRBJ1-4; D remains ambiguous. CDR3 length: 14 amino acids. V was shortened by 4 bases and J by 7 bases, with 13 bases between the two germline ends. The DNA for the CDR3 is TGTGCCAGCAGTTCACCGGGGAAAATTGAAAAACTGTTTTTT. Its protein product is CASSSPGKIEKLFF.

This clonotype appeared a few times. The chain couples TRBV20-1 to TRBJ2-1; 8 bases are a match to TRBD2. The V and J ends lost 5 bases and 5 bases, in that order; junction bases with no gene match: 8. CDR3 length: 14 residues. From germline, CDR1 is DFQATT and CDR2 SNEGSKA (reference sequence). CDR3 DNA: TGCAGTGCTCTAAGCGGGAGTAGGGACAATGAGCAGTTCTTC. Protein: CSALSGSRDNEQFF.

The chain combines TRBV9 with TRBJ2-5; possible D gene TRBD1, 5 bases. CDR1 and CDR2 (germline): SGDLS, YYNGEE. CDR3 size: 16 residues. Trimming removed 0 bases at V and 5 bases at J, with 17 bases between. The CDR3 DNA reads TGTGCCAGCAGCGTAGGCAGGGCACTTATGCAGGAGACCCAGTACTTC. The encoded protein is CASSVGRALMQETQYF.

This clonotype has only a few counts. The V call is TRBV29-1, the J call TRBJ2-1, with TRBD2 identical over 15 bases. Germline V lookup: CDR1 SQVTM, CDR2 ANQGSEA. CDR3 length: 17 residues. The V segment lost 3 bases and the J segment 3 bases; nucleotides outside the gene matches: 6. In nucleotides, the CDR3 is TGCAGCGTTGACTCAAAGGGACTAGCGGGGGGCTACAATGAGCAGTTCTTC. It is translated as CSVDSKGLAGGYNEQFF.

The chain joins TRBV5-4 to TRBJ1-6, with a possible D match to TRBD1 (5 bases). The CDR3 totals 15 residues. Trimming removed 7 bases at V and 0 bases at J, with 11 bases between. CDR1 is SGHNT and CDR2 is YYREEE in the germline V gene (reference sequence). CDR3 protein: CASARDGSYNSPLHF. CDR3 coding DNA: TGTGCCAGCGCCCGGGACGGCTCCTATAATTCACCCCTCCACTTT.

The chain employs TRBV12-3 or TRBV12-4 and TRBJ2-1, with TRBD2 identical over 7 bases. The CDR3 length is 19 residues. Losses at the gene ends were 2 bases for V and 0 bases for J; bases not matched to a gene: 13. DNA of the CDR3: TGTGCCAGCAGTTTACGGGTGGGTTCGGGAGGAAACTCCTACAATGAGCAGTTCTTC. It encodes CASSLRVGSGGNSYNEQFF.

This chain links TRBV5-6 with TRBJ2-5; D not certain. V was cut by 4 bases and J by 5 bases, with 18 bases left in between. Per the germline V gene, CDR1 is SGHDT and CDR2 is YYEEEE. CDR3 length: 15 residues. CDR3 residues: CASSIEGLGGETQYF. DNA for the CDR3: TGTGCCAGCAGCATAGAAGGCCTGGGTGGCGAGACCCAGTACTTC.

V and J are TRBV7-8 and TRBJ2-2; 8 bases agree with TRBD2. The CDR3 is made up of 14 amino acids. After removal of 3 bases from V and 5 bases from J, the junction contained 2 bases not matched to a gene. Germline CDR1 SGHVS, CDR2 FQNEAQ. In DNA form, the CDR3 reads TGTGCCAGCAGCTTCGGCGGGAGGACCGGGGAGCTGTTTTTT. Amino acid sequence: CASSFGGRTGELFF. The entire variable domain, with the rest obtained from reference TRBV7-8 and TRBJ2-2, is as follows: GAGVSQSPRYKVAKRGQDVALRCDPISGHVSLFWYQQALGQGPEFLTYFQNEAQLDKSGLPSDRFFAERPEGSVSTLKIQRTQQEDSAVYLCASSFGGRTGELFFGEGSRLTVL.

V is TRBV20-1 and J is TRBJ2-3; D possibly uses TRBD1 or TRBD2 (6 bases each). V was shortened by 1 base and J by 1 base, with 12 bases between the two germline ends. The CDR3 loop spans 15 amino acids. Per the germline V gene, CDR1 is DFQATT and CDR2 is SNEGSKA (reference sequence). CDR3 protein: CSARGAGQGTDTQYF. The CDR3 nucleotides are TGCAGTGCTAGAGGGGCGGGACAAGGCACAGATACGCAGTATTTT.

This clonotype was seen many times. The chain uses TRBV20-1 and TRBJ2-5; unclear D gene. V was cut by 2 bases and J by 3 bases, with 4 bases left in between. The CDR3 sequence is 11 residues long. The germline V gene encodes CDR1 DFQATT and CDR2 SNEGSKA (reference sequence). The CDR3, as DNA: TGCAGTGCTAGAACGGAAGAGACCCAGTACTTC. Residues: CSARTEETQYF.

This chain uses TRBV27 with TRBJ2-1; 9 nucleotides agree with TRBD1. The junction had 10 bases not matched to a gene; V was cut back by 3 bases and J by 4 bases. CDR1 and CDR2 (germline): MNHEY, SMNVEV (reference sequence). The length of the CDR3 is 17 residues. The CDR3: CASSFFLGQGSYNEQFF. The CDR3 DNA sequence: TGTGCCAGCAGTTTCTTTCTGGGACAGGGAAGTTACAATGAGCAGTTCTTC.

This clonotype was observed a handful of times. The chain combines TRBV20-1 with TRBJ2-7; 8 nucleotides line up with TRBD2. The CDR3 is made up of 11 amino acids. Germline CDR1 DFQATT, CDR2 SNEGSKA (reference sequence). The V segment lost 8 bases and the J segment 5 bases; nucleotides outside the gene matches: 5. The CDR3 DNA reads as TGCAGTACCCGGGGGGGCCACGAGCAGTACTTC. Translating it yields CSTRGGHEQYF.

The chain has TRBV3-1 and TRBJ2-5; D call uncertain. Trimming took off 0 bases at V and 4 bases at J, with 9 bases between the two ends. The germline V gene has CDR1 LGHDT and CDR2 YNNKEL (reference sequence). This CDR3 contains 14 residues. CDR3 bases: TGTGCCAGCAGCCAAGAGGTGCACAGAGAGACCCAGTACTTC. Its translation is CASSQEVHRETQYF.

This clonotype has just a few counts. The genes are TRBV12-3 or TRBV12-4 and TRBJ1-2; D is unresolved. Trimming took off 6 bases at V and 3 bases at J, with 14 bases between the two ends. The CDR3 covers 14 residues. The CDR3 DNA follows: TGTGCCAGCAGCCCCGAGGCGGCGTACTATGGCTACACCTTC. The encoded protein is CASSPEAAYYGYTF.

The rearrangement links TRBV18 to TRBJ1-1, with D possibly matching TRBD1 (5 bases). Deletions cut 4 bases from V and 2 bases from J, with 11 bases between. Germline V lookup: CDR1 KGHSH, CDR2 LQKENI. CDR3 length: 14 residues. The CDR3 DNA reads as TGTGCCAGCTCACTGGAGGGGTTCAACACTGAAGCTTTCTTT. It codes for CASSLEGFNTEAFF.

CDR3 residues: CSARGEGGDTQYF. The CDR3, as DNA: TGCAGTGCTAGAGGGGAAGGAGGCGATACGCAGTATTTT. This rearrangement joins TRBV20-1 to TRBJ2-3; D possibly corresponds to TRBD2 (5 bases). This CDR3 has 13 amino acids. Germline values: CDR1 DFQATT, CDR2 SNEGSKA (reference sequence). With 1 base removed from V and 6 bases from J, the gap between germline ends came to 11 bases.

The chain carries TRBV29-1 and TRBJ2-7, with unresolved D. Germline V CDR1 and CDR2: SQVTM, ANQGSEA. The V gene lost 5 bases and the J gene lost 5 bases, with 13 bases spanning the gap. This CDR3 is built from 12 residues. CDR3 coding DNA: TGCAGCGTTAAGAGAGTTCGGGACGAGCAGTACTTC. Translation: CSVKRVRDEQYF.

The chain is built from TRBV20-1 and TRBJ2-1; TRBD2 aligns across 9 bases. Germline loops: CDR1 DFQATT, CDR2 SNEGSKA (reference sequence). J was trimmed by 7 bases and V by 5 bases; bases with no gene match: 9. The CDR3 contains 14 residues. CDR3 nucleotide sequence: TGCAGTGCTGGCCGGCTAGCGGGGACTAATGAGCAGTTCTTC. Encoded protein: CSAGRLAGTNEQFF.